This TCR beta chain was found in a study of cytotoxic CD8 clonotypes in ibrutinib-treated CLL. The study, taken as a whole, reports: Clonality was higher at ibrutinib response and returned toward baseline at progression. Sampling times (in sustained-remission versus progressing patients) were not the same.

As input for TCR beta libraries, approximately 2.1 micrograms of genomic DNA came from cryopreserved PBMCs. Libraries were prepared by immunoSEQ multiplex PCR; TCRdb keeps only in-frame clonotypes and omits some of them. The repertoire consists of 150,000 to 200,000 clones, with approximately 77% occurring once and the leading ten covering approximately 2%. This clone was observed a single time. Its antigen is unknown. This CDR3 contains 16 residues. Germline lookup yields CDR1 SGDLS and CDR2 YYNGEE. V was pared by 0 bases and J by 2 bases, with 12 bases between. This chain connects TRBV9 to TRBJ1-3, with D unresolved. The sample here was PBMCs, taken after 12 months of ibrutinib treatment. This sequence was found in a human donor with chronic lymphocytic leukemia. The CDR3 nucleotides are TGTGCCAGCAGCGTAGCTCTGGGAGGGACTGGAAACACCATATATTTT. As protein: CASSVALGGTGNTIYF.